This is a list of T cell receptor beta chains from one sample in a study of blood T cell repertoires in COVID-19. Profiled with immunoSEQ multiplex PCR; TCRdb holds only in-frame clones, not every one. Among about 40,000 clones, roughly 84% were seen once, and the ten largest hold roughly an eighth. The source material was peripheral blood. The receptors derive from a human donor in a cohort sampled during active COVID-19. The CDR3 runs from the conserved cysteine through the conserved F or W. D genes are given only for firm matches. Only some rows state a clone size, as once, few, many or a class for expanded clones.

>TRBJ2-3|NA|TRBV20-1|NA
TGCAGTGCTCGTGGGACCCGACAGAGCACAGATACGCAGTATTTT
CSARGTRQSTDTQYF
>TRBJ2-2|NA|TRBV5-1|NA
TGCGCCAGCAGCCTCTTGGGGGGTAACACCGGGGAGCTGTTTTTT
CASSLLGGNTGELFF
>TRBJ2-1|NA|TRBV23-1|TRBD2
TGCGCCAGCAGTCACCCCAGGGCGGCTAGCGGGGGGATCTACAATGAGCAGTTCTTC
CASSHPRAASGGIYNEQFF
>TRBJ1-2|NA|TRBV11-3|TRBD1
TGTGCCAGCAGCCAACGGGACAGGGAGAACTATGGCTACACCTTC
CASSQRDRENYGYTF
>TRBJ1-1|NA|TRBV6-1|NA
TGTGCCAGCAGTGAAGCGAGGCGGGGCGCGATACGAACTGAAGCTTTCTTT
CASSEARRGAIRTEAFF
>TRBJ1-1|once|TRBV12-3/TRBV12-4|NA
TGTGCCAGCAGTGAGCTCAGGGGAGAAGCTTTCTTT
CASSELRGEAFF
>TRBJ2-7|once|TRBV5-1|NA
TGCGCCAGCAGCTTGAGGCAGTGGAGCTCCTACGAGCAGTACTTC
CASSLRQWSSYEQYF
>TRBJ2-2|NA|TRBV6-6|TRBD1
TGTGCCAGCAGAACCCAGGGGGCGAACACCGGGGAGCTGTTTTTT
CASRTQGANTGELFF
>TRBJ1-6|NA|TRBV19|NA
TGTGCCAGTAACCGAGGAGAATATAATTCACCCCTCCACTTT
CASNRGEYNSPLHF
>TRBJ2-1|once|TRBV6-6|NA
TGTGCCAGCAGTTACTCGAATCGGGAGCAGTTCTTC
CASSYSNREQFF
>TRBJ2-7|NA|TRBV5-6|TRBD2
TGTGCCAGCAGCCCGACTAGCTTGGTTGGTGAGCAGTACTTC
CASSPTSLVGEQYF
>TRBJ2-5|NA|TRBV3-1/TRBV3-2|TRBD2
TGTGCCAGCAGCCAAGACGTGCTAGCGGGGGGGACCCAGTACTTC
CASSQDVLAGGTQYF
>TRBJ2-3|NA|TRBV18|TRBD2
TGTGCCAGCTCACCCCCTAGCGGGGGGGGCACAGATACGCAGTATTTT
CASSPPSGGGTDTQYF
>TRBJ1-2|NA|TRBV6-6|TRBD1
TGTGCCAGCGTCGCGGGACAGGGAAAATATGGCTACACCTTC
CASVAGQGKYGYTF
>TRBJ2-2|NA|TRBV5-5|NA
TGTGCCAGCAGCTTTAACGCCAGGGTGTTGGCCGGGGAGCTGTTTTTT
CASSFNARVLAGELFF
>TRBJ2-3|once|TRBV3-1/TRBV3-2|NA
TGTGCCAGCAGCCAATTGACAGGTAGCACAGATACGCAGTATTTT
CASSQLTGSTDTQYF
>TRBJ1-4|NA|TRBV7-9|NA
TGTGCCAGCAGCTTAGCGGGAGCAACTAATGAAAAACTGTTTTTT
CASSLAGATNEKLFF
>TRBJ2-1|NA|TRBV10-1|NA
TGCGCCACCTGCCTAGGCCCCTACAATGAGCAGTTCTTC
CATCLGPYNEQFF
>TRBJ1-6|NA|TRBV7-9|TRBD1
TGTGCCAGCAGCTCGGGACAGGGGGCTTCACCCCTCCACTTT
CASSSGQGASPLHF
>TRBJ2-3|NA|TRBV2|TRBD2
TGTGCCAGCAGTGCTAGCGGGGGGCCGAGCACAGATACGCAGTATTTT
CASSASGGPSTDTQYF
>TRBJ2-3|NA|TRBV5-1|TRBD1
TGCGCCAGCAGCTCGTGGACAGGTAGGGCAGATACGCAGTATTTT
CASSSWTGRADTQYF
>TRBJ2-5|NA|TRBV7-3|TRBD2
TGTGCCAGCAGCTTATACGCGGGGGGGCAGGAGACCCAGTACTTC
CASSLYAGGQETQYF
>TRBJ2-1|NA|TRBV11-3|TRBD2
TGTGCCAGCAGCTCACTAGCGGGGGCGGTGAATGAGCAGTTCTTC
CASSSLAGAVNEQFF
>TRBJ2-7|medium-sized|TRBV7-9|TRBD1
TGTGCCAGCAGCCCCCGGGACAGGGGTGTCCACGAGCAGTACTTC
CASSPRDRGVHEQYF
>TRBJ2-3|NA|TRBV5-8|TRBD2
TGTGCCAGCAGCTTGGATAGTCCTAGCGGGGAGCAGTATTTT
CASSLDSPSGEQYF
>TRBJ2-3|NA|TRBV11-1|NA
TGTGCCAGCAGCCGGGGGGCCAGAACAGATACGCAGTATTTT
CASSRGARTDTQYF
>TRBJ1-3|once|TRBV6-1|NA
TGTGCCAGCGGTGTATCCCCCCCCCTCTCTGGAAACACCATATATTTT
CASGVSPPLSGNTIYF